The TCR beta chain described here comes from a study of blood T cells in healthy people across ages. Germline V gives CDR1 LGHNA, CDR2 YNFKEQ. The CDR3 consists of 14 residues. V was shortened by 1 base and J by 4 bases, with 8 bases between the two germline ends. For the second PCR, which ran for roughly 6 to 12 cycles, a sample-barcoded 5' primer and a J-beta primer mix were used. Every single cDNA molecule received a tag from a template-switch adaptor with 12 random nucleotides. A single record per CDR3 protein comes from TCRdb applying MiXCR to the 5' RACE reads. The sample includes fewer than 1,200,000 distinct CDR3 sequences, approximately 25% seen only once; the top ten take about 0.69%. This sample also belongs to another study, concerning T cells of mothers and their children. That investigation notes: Related and unrelated pairs show similar thymic shaping of TCR recombination output.

The gene calls are TRBV4-2 and TRBJ2-1; unclear D gene. The material sequenced was blood. This TCR came from a girl aged 2 to 10 in good health. CDR3 loop: CASSQANAYNEQFF. The CDR3 nucleotides are TGTGCCAGCAGCCAAGCCAACGCGTACAATGAGCAGTTCTTC.